This T cell receptor beta chain was obtained from a study of T cell changes during pregnancy in multiple sclerosis. Using immunoSEQ multiplex PCR, the repertoire was profiled, and TCRdb retains in-frame clones only, with some absent. The sample gives tens of thousands of clones, approximately 90% of which show up once; about 0.45% is in the top ten. In this sample, this clone turned up once. The length of the CDR3 is 11 residues. V shed 4 bases, J shed 9 bases, and the junction held 3 bases outside the gene matches. CDR1 is DFQATT, CDR2 SNEGSKA, per germline (reference sequence). The sample was CD4+ T cells from peripheral blood mononuclear cells, taken before pregnancy. The V gene is TRBV20-1, the J gene TRBJ2-1; 7 nucleotides match TRBD1. The receptor comes from a female donor with multiple sclerosis, enrolled in a pregnancy study. The CDR3 loop reads CSANRGSEQFF. For the CDR3, the DNA is TGCAGTGCTAACAGGGGAAGTGAGCAGTTCTTC.